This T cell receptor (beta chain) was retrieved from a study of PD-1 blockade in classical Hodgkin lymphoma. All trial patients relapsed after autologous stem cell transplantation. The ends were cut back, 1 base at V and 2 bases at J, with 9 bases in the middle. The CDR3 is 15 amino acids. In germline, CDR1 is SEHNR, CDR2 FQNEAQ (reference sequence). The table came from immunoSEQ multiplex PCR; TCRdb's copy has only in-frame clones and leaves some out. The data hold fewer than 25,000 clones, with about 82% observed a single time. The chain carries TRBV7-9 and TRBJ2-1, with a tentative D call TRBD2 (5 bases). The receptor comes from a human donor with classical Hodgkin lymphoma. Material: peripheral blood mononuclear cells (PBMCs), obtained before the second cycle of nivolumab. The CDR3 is CASSLGLATYNEQFF. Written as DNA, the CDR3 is TGTGCCAGCAGCTTAGGGCTAGCAACCTACAATGAGCAGTTCTTC.